These T cell receptor beta chains were read from a single sample in a study of T-cell reconstitution after alpha-beta-depleted transplantation in children. TCRdb reanalysed the PCR reads using MiXCR and keeps one entry per CDR3 protein. In the table there are approximately 510,000 distinct CDR3 sequences, approximately 16% of which are singletons. The material sequenced was PBMCs from the stem cell graft donor, taken from the stem cell graft. Source of these receptors: a human donor who donated a stem cell graft to a child with acute lymphoblastic leukemia. Both conserved end residues are part of each CDR3. Fields, in order: J gene, V gene, D gene, CDR3 length, clone size, CDR3 DNA, CDR3 protein. A D gene is named only where the DNA matches it firmly. Clone size is stated in some rows and not others, as once, few, many or a class when expanded.

>TRBJ1-6|TRBV7-8|.|15|few
TGTGCCAGCAGCAACGGGGTCCAGGGGCGGTCACCCCTCCACTTT
CASSNGVQGRSPLHF
>TRBJ2-7|TRBV29-1|.|11|few
TGCAGCGTAAACGACAGCTACGAGCAGTACTTC
CSVNDSYEQYF
>TRBJ2-3|TRBV6-2/TRBV6-3|.|20|few
TGTGCCAGCAGCTCCGACTCGGGGGTGACACGGAGGAACATAGCAGATACGCAGTATTTT
CASSSDSGVTRRNIADTQYF
>TRBJ2-2|TRBV4-1|.|17|.
TGCGCCAGCAGCCAAGGGGGGGACTTTATAGCAGCCGGGGAGCTGTTTTTT
CASSQGGDFIAAGELFF
>TRBJ1-1|TRBV7-9|TRBD1|17|.
TGTGCCAGCAGCTTACACAGGGGGCGATTTATGAACACTGAAGCTTTCTTT
CASSLHRGRFMNTEAFF
>TRBJ2-7|TRBV3-1|TRBD2|16|.
TGTGCCAGCAGCCCGCAGCTAGCGGGAGGGCCTTACGAGCAGTACTTC
CASSPQLAGGPYEQYF
>TRBJ2-1|TRBV4-1|.|15|.
TGCGCCAGCAGCCCAGTCCGTGGGCTAGCTCGTGAGCAGTTCTTC
CASSPVRGLAREQFF
>TRBJ1-2|TRBV19|.|14|few
TGTGCCAGTACGAACCCAGGAACTACCTATGGCTACACCTTC
CASTNPGTTYGYTF
>TRBJ2-1|TRBV27|TRBD1|15|.
TGTGCCAGCAGTTTTAGTGGCCAGGGGGAAAATGAGCAGTTCTTC
CASSFSGQGENEQFF
>TRBJ2-7|TRBV4-1|TRBD2|16|few
TGCGCCAGCAGCCAAGATCGCCGGGAGGGCTCCTACGAGCAGTACTTC
CASSQDRREGSYEQYF
>TRBJ1-2|TRBV4-2|.|15|few
TGTGCCAGCAGCCAAGATGGGGTAGGTGGCTATGGCTACACCTTC
CASSQDGVGGYGYTF
>TRBJ2-1|TRBV3-1|TRBD2|12|few
TGTGCCAGCAGCCGAAATAGCGGGGAGCAGTTCTTC
CASSRNSGEQFF
>TRBJ2-7|TRBV15|TRBD1|16|few
TGTGCCACCAGCAGAGATCGGGACAGGGGGCCAAGCGAGCAGTACTTC
CATSRDRDRGPSEQYF
>TRBJ2-2|TRBV2|.|14|few
TGTGCCAGCGCCTCCGGGACCTACACCGGGGAGCTGTTTTTT
CASASGTYTGELFF
>TRBJ2-5|TRBV5-1|TRBD2|18|.
TGCGCCAGCAGCTTAGGGGTGAGACTAGCGGGCCTCCAAGAGACCCAGTACTTC
CASSLGVRLAGLQETQYF
>TRBJ2-2|TRBV5-6|.|16|many
TGTGCCAGCAGCTTGGGATCCGCAGGGTCGCCCGGGGAGCTGTTTTTT
CASSLGSAGSPGELFF
>TRBJ2-7|TRBV3-1|.|19|.
TGTGCCAGCAGGGGACTCCCGGCGAATTTCGAGAGTAGTTCCTACGAGCAGTACTTC
CASRGLPANFESSSYEQYF
>TRBJ2-2|TRBV18|TRBD2|15|.
TGTGCCAGCTCACCCTCTGCGGGAGGTCCCGGGGAGCTGTTTTTT
CASSPSAGGPGELFF
>TRBJ1-1|TRBV5-1|.|13|many
TGCGCCAGCAGCCTCGCGGAGAACACTGAAGCTTTCTTT
CASSLAENTEAFF
>TRBJ1-5|TRBV19|.|14|.
TGTGCCAGTAGCTGGACGAACGGGGCCCAGCCCCAGCATTTT
CASSWTNGAQPQHF
>TRBJ2-6|TRBV2|.|16|few
TGTGCCAGCAGTGAAGCACCCAGGGCTGGGGCCAACGTCCTGACTTTC
CASSEAPRAGANVLTF
>TRBJ1-2|TRBV5-6|.|16|.
TGTGCCAGCAGCTTGGTCGGTTCCAGCTTCGCCTATGGCTACACCTTC
CASSLVGSSFAYGYTF